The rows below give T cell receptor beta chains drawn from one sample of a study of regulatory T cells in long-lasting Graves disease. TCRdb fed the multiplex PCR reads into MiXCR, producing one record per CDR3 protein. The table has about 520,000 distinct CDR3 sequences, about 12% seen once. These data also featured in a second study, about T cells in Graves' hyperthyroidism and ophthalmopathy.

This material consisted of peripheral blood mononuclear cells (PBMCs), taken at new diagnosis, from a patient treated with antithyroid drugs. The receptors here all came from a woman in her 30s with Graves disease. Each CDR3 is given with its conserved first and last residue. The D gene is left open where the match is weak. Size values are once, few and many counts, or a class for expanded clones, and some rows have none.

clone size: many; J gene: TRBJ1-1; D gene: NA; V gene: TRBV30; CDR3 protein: CAWSYEGGTEAFF; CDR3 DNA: TGTGCCTGGAGTTATGAAGGGGGCACTGAAGCTTTCTTT
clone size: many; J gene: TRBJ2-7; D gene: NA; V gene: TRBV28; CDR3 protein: CASSFDGRGQYF; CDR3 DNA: TGTGCCAGCAGTTTTGACGGTCGCGGGCAGTACTTC
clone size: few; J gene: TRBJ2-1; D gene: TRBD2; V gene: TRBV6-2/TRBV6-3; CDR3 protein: CASSLPSGRVNEQFF; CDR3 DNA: TGTGCCAGCAGTTTACCTAGCGGGAGGGTGAATGAGCAGTTCTTC
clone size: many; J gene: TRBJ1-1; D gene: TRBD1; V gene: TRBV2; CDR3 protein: CASSVDRTNTEAFF; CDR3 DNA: TGTGCCAGCAGCGTGGACAGGACGAACACTGAAGCTTTCTTT
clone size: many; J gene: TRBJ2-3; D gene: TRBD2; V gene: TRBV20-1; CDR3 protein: CSGTSGSTDTQYF; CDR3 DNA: TGCAGTGGGACTAGCGGGAGCACAGATACGCAGTATTTT
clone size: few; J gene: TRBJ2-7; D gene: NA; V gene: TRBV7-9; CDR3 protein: CASSLQPYEQYF; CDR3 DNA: TGTGCCAGCAGCCTACAGCCTTACGAGCAGTACTTC
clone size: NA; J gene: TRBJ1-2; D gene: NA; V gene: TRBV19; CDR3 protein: CATVWAYGYTF; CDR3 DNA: TGTGCCACCGTCTGGGCCTATGGCTACACCTTC
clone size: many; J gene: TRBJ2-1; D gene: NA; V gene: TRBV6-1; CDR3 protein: CASTMTVPSDNEQFF; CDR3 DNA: TGTGCCAGCACTATGACAGTACCCAGCGACAATGAGCAGTTCTTC
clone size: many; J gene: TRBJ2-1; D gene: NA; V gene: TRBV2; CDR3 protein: CASSELRRKLHGWQFF; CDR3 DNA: TGTGCCAGCAGTGAATTGAGGCGGAAACTTCACGGGTGGCAGTTCTTC
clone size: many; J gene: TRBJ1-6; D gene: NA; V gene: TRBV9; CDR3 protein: CASSVEPGRGNSPLHF; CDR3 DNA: TGTGCCAGCAGCGTAGAACCGGGACGGGGGAATTCACCCCTCCACTTT
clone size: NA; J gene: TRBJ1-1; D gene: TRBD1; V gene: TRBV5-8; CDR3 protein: CASSSRQGVFRNTEAFF; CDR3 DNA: TGTGCCAGCAGCTCTAGGCAGGGGGTGTTTAGGAACACTGAAGCTTTCTTT
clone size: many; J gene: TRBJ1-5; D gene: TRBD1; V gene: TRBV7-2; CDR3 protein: CASSYDRGQQPQHF; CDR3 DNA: TGTGCCAGCAGCTATGACAGGGGGCAGCAGCCCCAGCATTTT
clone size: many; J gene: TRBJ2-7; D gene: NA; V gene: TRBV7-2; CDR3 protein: CASSLRGTGPYEQYF; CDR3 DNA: TGTGCCAGCAGCTTACGAGGGACTGGGCCCTACGAGCAGTACTTC
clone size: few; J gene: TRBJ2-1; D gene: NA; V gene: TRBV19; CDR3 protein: CASTLSKGSYNEQFF; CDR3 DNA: TGTGCCAGTACCCTTTCCAAGGGCTCCTACAATGAGCAGTTCTTC
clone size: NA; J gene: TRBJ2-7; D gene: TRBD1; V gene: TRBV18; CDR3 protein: CASSSGQGGHEQYF; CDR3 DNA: TGTGCCAGCTCATCGGGACAGGGGGGCCACGAGCAGTACTTC
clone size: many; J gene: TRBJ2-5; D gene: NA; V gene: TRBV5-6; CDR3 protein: CASSLGLGFGGRLETQYF; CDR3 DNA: TGTGCCAGCAGCTTGGGGCTCGGTTTTGGGGGCCGGTTGGAGACCCAGTACTTC
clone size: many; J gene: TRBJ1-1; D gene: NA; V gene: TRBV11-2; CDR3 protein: CASSLRPEATEAFF; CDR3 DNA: TGTGCCAGCAGCTTAAGGCCAGAAGCCACTGAAGCTTTCTTT
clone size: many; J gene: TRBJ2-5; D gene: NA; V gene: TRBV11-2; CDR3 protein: CASSERGGWAKETQYF; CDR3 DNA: TGTGCCAGCAGCGAAAGAGGGGGTTGGGCTAAAGAGACCCAGTACTTC
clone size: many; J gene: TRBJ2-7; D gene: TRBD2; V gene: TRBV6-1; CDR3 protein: CASSEALGGGEQYF; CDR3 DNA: TGTGCCAGCAGTGAAGCGCTTGGGGGGGGGGAGCAGTACTTC
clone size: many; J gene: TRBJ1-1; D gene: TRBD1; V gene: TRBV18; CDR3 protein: CASSPTGTGNTEAFF; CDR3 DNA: TGTGCCAGCTCCCCTACCGGGACAGGGAACACTGAAGCTTTCTTT
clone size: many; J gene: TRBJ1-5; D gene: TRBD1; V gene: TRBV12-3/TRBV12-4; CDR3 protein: CASSSRAGQGHQPQHF; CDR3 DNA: TGTGCCAGCAGTTCACGGGCGGGACAGGGCCATCAGCCCCAGCATTTT
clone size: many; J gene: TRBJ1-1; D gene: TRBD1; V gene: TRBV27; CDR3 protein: CASGQVSEAFF; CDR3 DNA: TGTGCCAGCGGACAGGTCTCTGAAGCTTTCTTT
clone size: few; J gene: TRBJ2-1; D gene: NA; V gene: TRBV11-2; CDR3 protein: CASRSVKGTSYNEQFF; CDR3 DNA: TGTGCCAGCAGGTCTGTCAAGGGAACCTCCTACAATGAGCAGTTCTTC
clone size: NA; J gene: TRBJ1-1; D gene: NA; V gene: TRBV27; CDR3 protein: CASSPQVGGYTEAFF; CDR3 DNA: TGTGCCAGCAGCCCGCAGGTAGGAGGATACACTGAAGCTTTCTTT
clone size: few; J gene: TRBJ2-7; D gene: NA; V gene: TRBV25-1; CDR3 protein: CAISGDSPYEQYF; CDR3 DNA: TGTGCCATCTCTGGGGATAGCCCCTACGAGCAGTACTTC
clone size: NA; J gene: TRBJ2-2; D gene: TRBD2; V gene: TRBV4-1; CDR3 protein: CASSSGTTTGELFF; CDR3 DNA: TGCGCCAGCAGCTCTGGGACTACCACCGGGGAGCTGTTTTTT
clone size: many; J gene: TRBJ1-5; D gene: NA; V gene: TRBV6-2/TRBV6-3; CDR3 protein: CASMGRGQPQHF; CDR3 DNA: TGTGCCAGCATGGGAAGGGGTCAGCCCCAGCATTTT
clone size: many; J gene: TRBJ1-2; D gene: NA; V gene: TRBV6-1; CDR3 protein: CASSEQGWYGYTF; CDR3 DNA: TGTGCCAGCAGTGAACAGGGGTGGTATGGCTACACCTTC
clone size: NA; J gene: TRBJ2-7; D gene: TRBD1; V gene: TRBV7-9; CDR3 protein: CASRLDRGNEQYF; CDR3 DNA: TGCGCCAGCAGACTCGACAGGGGCAATGAGCAGTACTTC